Listed here is a single T cell receptor beta chain. Its target is unknown. The CDR3 is made up of 15 amino acids. V lost 0 bases, J lost 2 bases, and 3 bases stayed unmatched. Germline CDR1 and CDR2: MGHRA and YSYEKL. This PCR relied on a set of 60 Vbeta primers and 13 Jbeta primers. Here immunoSEQ multiplex PCR was the method, and the copy in TCRdb shows in-frame clones only, minus some. The sample carries about 120,000 clones, roughly three quarters recorded once. These data belong to a study of cytomegalovirus exposure and HLA in healthy donors. The study, taken as a whole, reports: The authors enumerated 150 to 200 TCR beta chains as linked to cytomegalovirus. It was reported that the classifier diagnosed cytomegalovirus status with high specificity and sensitivity in both the original and validation cohorts. For most TCR beta V segments, an earlier analysis put the productive rate at about 90% or about 30% of the time.

This chain uses TRBV4-1 with TRBJ2-7, with 8 bases lining up with TRBD2. This receptor was obtained from a man aged 25-45 years in good health and CMV-seropositive. Specimen: PBMCs. The CDR3 DNA follows: TGCGCCAGCAGCCAAGAACCGGGGGGGACCTACGAGCAGTACTTC. Its translation: CASSQEPGGTYEQYF.